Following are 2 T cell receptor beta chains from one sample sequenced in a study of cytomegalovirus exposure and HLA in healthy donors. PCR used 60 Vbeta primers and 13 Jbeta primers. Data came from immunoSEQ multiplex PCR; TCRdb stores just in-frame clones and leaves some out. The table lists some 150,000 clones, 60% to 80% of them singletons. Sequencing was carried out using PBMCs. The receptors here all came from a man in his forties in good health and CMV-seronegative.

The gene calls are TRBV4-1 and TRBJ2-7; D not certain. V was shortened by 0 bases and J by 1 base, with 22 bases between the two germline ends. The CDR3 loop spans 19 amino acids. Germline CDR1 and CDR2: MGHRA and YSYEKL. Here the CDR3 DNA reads TGCGCCAGCAGCCAAGATCCCAATAGAGCCCCTCCGCTGTCCTACGAGCAGTACTTC. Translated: CASSQDPNRAPPLSYEQYF.

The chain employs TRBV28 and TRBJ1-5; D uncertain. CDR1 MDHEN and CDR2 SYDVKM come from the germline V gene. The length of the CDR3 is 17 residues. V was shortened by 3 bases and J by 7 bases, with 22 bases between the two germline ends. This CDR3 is CASSFFERARLGQPQHF. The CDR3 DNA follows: TGTGCCAGCAGTTTCTTTGAGAGGGCGAGGTTGGGCCAGCCCCAGCATTTT.